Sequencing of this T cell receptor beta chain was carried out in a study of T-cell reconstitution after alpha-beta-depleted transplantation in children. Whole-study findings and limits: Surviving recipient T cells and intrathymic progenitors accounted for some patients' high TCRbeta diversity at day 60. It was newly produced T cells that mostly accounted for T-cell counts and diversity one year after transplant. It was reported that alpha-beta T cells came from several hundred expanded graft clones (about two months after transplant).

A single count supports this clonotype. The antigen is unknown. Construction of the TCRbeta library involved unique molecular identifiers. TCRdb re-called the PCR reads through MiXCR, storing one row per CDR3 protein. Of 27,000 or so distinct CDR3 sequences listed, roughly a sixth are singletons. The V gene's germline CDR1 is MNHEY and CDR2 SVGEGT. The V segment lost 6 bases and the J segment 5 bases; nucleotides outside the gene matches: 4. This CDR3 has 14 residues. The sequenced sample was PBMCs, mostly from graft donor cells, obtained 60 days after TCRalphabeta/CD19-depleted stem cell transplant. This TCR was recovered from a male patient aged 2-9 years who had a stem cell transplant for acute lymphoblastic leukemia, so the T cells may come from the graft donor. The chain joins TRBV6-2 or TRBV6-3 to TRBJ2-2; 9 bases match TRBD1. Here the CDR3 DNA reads TGTGCCAGCAGATCGACAGGGGGGACCGGGGAGCTGTTTTTT. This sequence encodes CASRSTGGTGELFF.